These 9 T cell receptor beta chains share one sample of origin, sequenced in a study of cytomegalovirus exposure and HLA in healthy donors. The PCR ran on 60 Vbeta and 13 Jbeta primers. The data were produced by immunoSEQ multiplex PCR, yet TCRdb's version contains in-frame clones alone and is incomplete. The repertoire holds about 140,000 clones, with 76% as singletons. The sample was PBMCs. The receptors were sampled from a young man in good health and CMV-seronegative.

The chain is built from TRBV27 and TRBJ1-1; 9 nucleotides line up with TRBD1. Germline assignment: CDR1 MNHEY and CDR2 SMNVEV (reference sequence). The CDR3 sequence is 13 residues long. Germline trimming cut 2 bases from V and 9 bases from J; bases unmatched to any gene: 4. The CDR3 DNA follows: TGTGCCAGCAGTTTAGGAGGACAGGGGAAAGCTTTCTTT. Translation: CASSLGGQGKAFF.

V usage is TRBV10-3 and J usage is TRBJ2-7, with TRBD1 matching 10 bases. V lost 2 bases, J lost 5 bases, and 15 bases stayed unmatched. The CDR3 runs to 18 residues. Germline loops: CDR1 ENHRY, CDR2 SYGVKD. The CDR3, as DNA: TGTGCCATCAGTGAGGTCTCCCACCGGGACAGGGGTATCGACGAGCAGTACTTC. Translated, it gives CAISEVSHRDRGIDEQYF.

V and J are TRBV10-3 and TRBJ2-7, with 10 bases identical to TRBD1. CDR1 and CDR2 from the germline V gene are ENHRY and SYGVKD. CDR3 length equals 15 residues. J gave up 2 bases and V 7 bases, and 8 bases lay outside the gene matches. CDR3 sequence reads: CAITKDRGDPYEQYF. In nucleotides, the CDR3 is TGTGCCATCACGAAGGACAGGGGGGATCCCTACGAGCAGTACTTC.

This chain uses TRBV7-9 with TRBJ1-5; D ambiguous. The germline V gene encodes CDR1 SEHNR and CDR2 FQNEAQ (reference sequence). CDR3 size: 14 residues. The germline V and J ends were trimmed by 4 bases and 5 bases, with 12 bases remaining between them. CDR3 sequence reads: CASSSGRVHQPQHF. The CDR3 nucleotides are TGTGCCAGCAGCTCCGGGAGGGTTCATCAGCCCCAGCATTTT.

The V gene is TRBV5-1, the J gene TRBJ2-1; possibly TRBD2 for D (6 bases). CDR3 length: 13 residues. V lost 7 bases, J lost 4 bases, and 12 bases lay in between. CDR1 is SGHRS, CDR2 YFSETQ, per germline. CDR3 DNA: TGCGCCAGCGCGATCGGGGGATACAATGAGCAGTTCTTC. Translated, it gives CASAIGGYNEQFF. The full variable domain, in which reference TRBV5-1 and TRBJ2-1 provide the parts outside the CDR3, is KAGVTQTPRYLIKTRGQQVTLSCSPISGHRSVSWYQQTPGQGLQFLFEYFSETQRNKGNFPGRFSGRQFSNSRSEMNVSTLELGDSALYLCASAIGGYNEQFFGPGTRLTVL.

The chain carries TRBV27 and TRBJ2-1; D possibly corresponds to TRBD1 (7 bases). Trimming removed 6 bases at V and 4 bases at J, with 16 bases between. The CDR3 runs 15 residues. CDR1 is MNHEY, CDR2 SMNVEV, per germline (reference sequence). The DNA of the CDR3 is TGTGCCAGCAGAACAGGGGCGGGAAATTACAATGAGCAGTTCTTC. It specifies CASRTGAGNYNEQFF.

The V gene is TRBV6-5, the J gene TRBJ2-2; D is unresolved. This CDR3 region has 15 residues. V was trimmed by 6 bases and J by 4 bases, leaving 15 bases between them. Germline CDR1 MNHEY, CDR2 SVGAGI. The chain's CDR3 is CASSLAWARTGELFF. For the CDR3, the DNA is TGTGCCAGCAGCCTGGCCTGGGCCCGCACCGGGGAGCTGTTTTTT.

The chain uses TRBV5-4 and TRBJ1-6; a possible D gene is TRBD1 (6 bases). Germline lookup yields CDR1 SGHNT and CDR2 YYREEE (reference sequence). CDR3 length equals 14 residues. The V gene lost 4 bases and the J gene lost 7 bases, with 12 bases spanning the gap. CDR3: CASSRDIRNSPLHF. The DNA for the CDR3 is TGTGCCAGCAGCAGGGACATTCGGAATTCACCCCTCCACTTT. The full variable domain, with the rest looked up from reference TRBV5-4 and TRBJ1-6, is ETGVTQSPTHLIKTRGQQVTLRCSSQSGHNTVSWYQQALGQGPQFIFQYYREEENGRGNFPPRFSGLQFPNYSSELNVNALELDDSALYLCASSRDIRNSPLHFGNGTRLTVT.

This chain links TRBV5-1 with TRBJ1-6, with D perhaps matching TRBD1 (5 bases). This CDR3 is built from 16 residues. V was pared by 7 bases and J by 0 bases, with 14 bases between. In germline, CDR1 is SGHRS, CDR2 YFSETQ. The CDR3 sequence: CASRDGRSSYNSPLHF. The CDR3 DNA reads as TGCGCCAGCCGGGACGGGAGGAGCTCCTATAATTCACCCCTCCACTTT.